These 27 T cell receptor beta chains came from one sample sequenced in a study of T cell responses to AZD1222 COVID-19 vaccine. Data came from immunoSEQ multiplex PCR; TCRdb stores just in-frame clones and leaves some out. The sample carries more than 80,000 clones, 80% to 95% recorded once. Sequencing was performed on peripheral blood, taken 28 days after the second AZD1222 dose. These receptors came from an adult who received the AZD1222 COVID-19 vaccine.

This clone was counted a single time. The chain combines TRBV19 with TRBJ2-5; D is undetermined. This CDR3 has 13 residues. Deletions cut 3 bases from V and 2 bases from J, with 7 bases between. Germline V gene lookup returns CDR1 LNHDA and CDR2 SQIVND (reference sequence). The DNA for the CDR3 is TGTGCCAGTAGTATGGCCAGGCAAGAGACCCAGTACTTC. Protein sequence: CASSMARQETQYF. The full variable domain, in which reference TRBV19 and TRBJ2-5 provide the parts outside the CDR3, is DGGITQSPKYLFRKEGQNVTLSCEQNLNHDAMYWYRQDPGQGLRLIYYSQIVNDFQKGDIAEGYSVSREKKESFPLTVTSAQKNPTAFYLCASSMARQETQYFGPGTRLLVL.

This chain uses TRBV5-1 with TRBJ1-4, with D maybe TRBD1 (6 bases). V gave up 0 bases and J gave up 6 bases, with 12 bases separating them. The CDR3 has 15 amino acids. Germline assignment: CDR1 SGHRS and CDR2 YFSETQ. CDR3 loop: CASSLGGTNDEKLFF. DNA for the CDR3: TGCGCCAGCAGCTTGGGGGGGACAAATGATGAAAAACTGTTTTTT.

The chain uses TRBV25-1 and TRBJ1-1; D is perhaps TRBD1 (6 bases). Trimming shortened V by 2 bases and J by 4 bases, and 14 bases separated the two germline ends. The CDR3 length is 15 residues. Per the germline V gene, CDR1 is MGHDK and CDR2 is SYGVNS. CDR3 loop: CASSEPRQGPTEAFF. The CDR3 DNA reads as TGTGCCAGCAGTGAACCAAGGCAGGGGCCCACTGAAGCTTTCTTT.

The chain is built from TRBV10-3 and TRBJ1-5, with D possibly being TRBD1 (6 bases). V shed 0 bases and J shed 6 bases, with 15 bases lying between them. The CDR3 extends over 16 amino acids. Germline-derived CDR1 and CDR2 are ENHRY and SYGVKD. The CDR3 bases are TGTGCCATCAGTGAGTCGATCCCGACAGGTGGTCAGCCCCAGCATTTT. It codes for CAISESIPTGGQPQHF.

This sequence joins TRBV6-5 and TRBJ1-6; no definite D call. V shed 6 bases and J shed 14 bases, with 14 bases lying between them. This CDR3 is 12 amino acids long. Germline CDR1 is MNHEY and CDR2 is SVGAGI. The CDR3 DNA is TGTGCCAGCAGCGATAATGGTCGGGCCCTCCACTTT. Translation gives CASSDNGRALHF.

This chain joins TRBV6-5 and TRBJ2-2, with TRBD1 identical over 10 bases. The CDR3 extends over 15 amino acids. Trimming at V came to 2 bases and at J to 7 bases, leaving 4 bases not matched to a gene. Germline V lookup: CDR1 MNHEY, CDR2 SVGAGI. CDR3 coding DNA: TGTGCCAGCAGTTACGACAGGGGGCGAGGCGGGGAGCTGTTTTTT. It is translated as CASSYDRGRGGELFF.

This clone showed up just once. The chain links TRBV5-1 to TRBJ1-1; D is uncertain. CDR3 length equals 11 residues. V was trimmed by 0 bases and J by 7 bases, leaving 4 bases between them. CDR1 and CDR2 (germline): SGHRS, YFSETQ. The CDR3, as DNA: TGCGCCAGCAGCTTGGGCCTTGAAGCTTTCTTT. It encodes CASSLGLEAFF.

J is TRBJ1-5 and V is TRBV7-2; D remains unclear. Germline lookup yields CDR1 SGHTA and CDR2 FQGNSA. Trimming shortened V by 2 bases and J by 4 bases, and 9 bases separated the two germline ends. The CDR3 length is 14 residues. This chain's CDR3 is CASSLIAYNQPQHF. CDR3 sequence (DNA): TGTGCCAGCAGCTTAATTGCGTATAATCAGCCCCAGCATTTT.

The chain is built from TRBV30 and TRBJ2-4; TRBD1 agrees at 10 bases. The V gene end was trimmed by 0 bases and the J gene end by 12 bases; junction bases not matched to a gene: 8. The CDR3 sequence is 14 residues long. Germline V gene data show CDR1 as GTSNPN and CDR2 as SVGIG (reference sequence). As DNA, the CDR3 is TGTGCCTGGAGTGTAGGGACAGGGGTCGTAAGTCAGTACTTC. Protein sequence: CAWSVGTGVVSQYF.

The chain employs TRBV19 and TRBJ1-5, with 8 nucleotides matching TRBD1. This CDR3 comprises 16 residues. Trimming at V came to 4 bases and at J to 0 bases, leaving 5 bases not matched to a gene. The germline CDR1 and CDR2 sequences are LNHDA and SQIVND (reference sequence). The CDR3 nucleotides read TGTGCCAGTAGTACAACAGGGGGAAATAGCAATCAGCCCCAGCATTTT. It encodes CASSTTGGNSNQPQHF. The whole variable domain, remainder taken from reference TRBV19 and TRBJ1-5, is DGGITQSPKYLFRKEGQNVTLSCEQNLNHDAMYWYRQDPGQGLRLIYYSQIVNDFQKGDIAEGYSVSREKKESFPLTVTSAQKNPTAFYLCASSTTGGNSNQPQHFGDGTRLSIL.

The chain has TRBV7-9 and TRBJ2-3; tentative D call: TRBD1 (7 bases). The CDR3 contains 16 residues. V shed 5 bases and J shed 4 bases, with 19 bases lying between them. The V gene's germline CDR1 is SEHNR and CDR2 FQNEAQ (reference sequence). CDR3 region: CASSPEGAGPADTQYF. In DNA form, the CDR3 reads TGTGCCAGCAGCCCGGAGGGGGCTGGTCCGGCAGATACGCAGTATTTT. The full variable domain, rest sourced from reference TRBV7-9 and TRBJ2-3, is DTGVSQNPRHKITKRGQNVTFRCDPISEHNRLYWYRQTLGQGPEFLTYFQNEAQLEKSRLLSDRFSAERPKGSFSTLEIQRTEQGDSAMYLCASSPEGAGPADTQYFGPGTRLTVL.

The chain has TRBV7-2 and TRBJ2-7; D is undetermined. The CDR3 sequence is 11 residues long. The V gene's germline CDR1 is SGHTA and CDR2 FQGNSA. The V end was cut by 5 bases, the J end by 4 bases, with 6 bases between. As DNA, the CDR3 is TGTGCCAGCAGCCGAGGATACGAGCAGTACTTC. This encodes CASSRGYEQYF.

J is TRBJ2-3 and V is TRBV19; D not resolved. The germline CDR1 and CDR2 sequences are LNHDA and SQIVND (reference sequence). The CDR3 is made up of 14 amino acids. The V end was cut by 1 base, the J end by 3 bases, with 8 bases between. CDR3 nucleotides: TGTGCCAGTAGTATAGCGCCTCGAACAGATACGCAGTATTTT. Translation: CASSIAPRTDTQYF.

This clone has a single count. The rearrangement joins TRBV2 to TRBJ1-3; possibly TRBD1 for D (6 bases). Trimming shortened V by 6 bases and J by 3 bases, and 9 bases separated the two germline ends. The CDR3 sequence is 13 residues long. Germline V gene lookup returns CDR1 SNHLY and CDR2 FYNNEI. CDR3 loop: CASRPGDGNTIYF. Written as DNA, the CDR3 is TGTGCCAGCAGGCCAGGGGATGGAAACACCATATATTTT.

This sequence joins TRBV7-6 and TRBJ2-5; D unresolved. This CDR3 contains 13 residues. Trimming took 1 base from V and 0 from J, leaving 3 bases between them. Germline-derived CDR1 and CDR2 are SGHVS and FNYEAQ. The CDR3: CASSLGHQETQYF. The DNA of the CDR3 is TGTGCCAGCAGCTTAGGACACCAAGAGACCCAGTACTTC. The full variable domain, rest sourced from reference TRBV7-6 and TRBJ2-5, is GAGVSQSPRYKVTKRGQDVALRCDPISGHVSLYWYRQALGQGPEFLTYFNYEAQQDKSGLPNDRFSAERPEGSISTLTIQRTEQRDSAMYRCASSLGHQETQYFGPGTRLLVL.

The rearrangement joins TRBV4-2 to TRBJ2-2, with D possibly matching TRBD1 (5 bases). CDR1 LGHNA and CDR2 YNFKEQ come from the germline V gene. V was trimmed by 0 bases and J by 3 bases, leaving 11 bases between them. The CDR3 covers 16 residues. The CDR3 DNA sequence: TGTGCCAGCAGCCAAGAGGGGCGGACATACACCGGGGAGCTGTTTTTT. This translates into CASSQEGRTYTGELFF.

The rearrangement uses TRBV7-3 and TRBJ1-5, with D possibly TRBD1 on 5 matching bases. V dropped 2 bases and J dropped 0 bases, with 11 bases sitting between them. Germline CDR1 reads SGHTA; CDR2 reads FQGTGA. The CDR3 spans 16 residues. Here the CDR3 DNA reads TGTGCCAGCAGCTTACTCAGGGAGGATAGCAATCAGCCCCAGCATTTT. It translates to CASSLLREDSNQPQHF.

This chain uses TRBV2 with TRBJ2-1; the match to TRBD2 covers 10 bases. CDR1 and CDR2 from the germline V gene are SNHLY and FYNNEI. This CDR3 has 20 residues. Unmatched junction bases numbered 14, after V lost 1 base and J lost 2 bases. The CDR3, as DNA: TGTGCCAGCAGTGAAGAAACAGAGACTAGCGGGTCTCGGGCCTACAATGAGCAGTTCTTC. It translates to CASSEETETSGSRAYNEQFF.

The CDR3 DNA sequence: TGTGCCAGCTCACCCTCACAGGGAGTGGGGAACACCGGGGAGCTGTTTTTT. It codes for CASSPSQGVGNTGELFF. The chain joins TRBV18 to TRBJ2-2, with a possible D match to TRBD1 (6 bases). Trimming stripped 3 bases from V and 1 base from J, with 15 bases between. The CDR3 totals 17 residues. CDR1 is KGHSH and CDR2 is LQKENI in the germline V gene.

The V and J genes are TRBV24-1 and TRBJ2-7; 10 nucleotides match TRBD1. CDR1 is KGHDR, CDR2 SFDVKD, per germline. V shed 1 base and J 2 bases; nucleotides not matched to a gene: 7. This CDR3 is 17 amino acids long. CDR3 sequence: CATSDFHADRGAYEQYF. CDR3 DNA: TGTGCCACCAGTGATTTTCACGCGGACAGGGGGGCCTACGAGCAGTACTTC.

The J gene is TRBJ1-1, the V gene TRBV12-3 or TRBV12-4; D remains unclear. V shed 6 bases and J shed 10 bases, with 15 bases lying between them. The CDR3 is 12 residues long. The DNA of the CDR3 is TGTGCCAGCAGCCATCAATTCGGATTAGCTTTCTTT. Amino acid sequence: CASSHQFGLAFF.

CDR3 DNA: TGCAGTGCTACTGGGGCCAACGTCCTGACTTTC. Protein sequence: CSATGANVLTF. This chain connects TRBV20-1 to TRBJ2-6, with D uncertain. Trimming removed 4 bases at V and 2 bases at J, with 0 bases between. Germline V lookup: CDR1 DFQATT, CDR2 SNEGSKA (reference sequence). This CDR3 has 11 residues.

V is TRBV28 and J is TRBJ1-4, with 9 bases aligning to TRBD1. Germline V gives CDR1 MDHEN, CDR2 SYDVKM. The CDR3 spans 16 residues. V lost 5 bases and J lost 4; bases outside the gene matches: 8. The CDR3 protein is CASSPYRGQFNEKLFF. DNA of the CDR3: TGTGCCAGCAGTCCATACAGGGGGCAGTTTAATGAAAAACTGTTTTTT.

The chain combines TRBV5-6 with TRBJ1-2; D remains unclear. This CDR3 comprises 12 residues. CDR1 is SGHDT and CDR2 is YYEEEE in the germline V gene. With 0 bases removed from V and 7 bases from J, the gap between germline ends came to 7 bases. The CDR3 sequence: CASSLVARGYTF. The CDR3 bases are TGTGCCAGCAGCTTGGTGGCACGTGGCTACACCTTC. The full variable domain, completed using reference TRBV5-6 and TRBJ1-2, is DAGVTQSPTHLIKTRGQQVTLRCSPKSGHDTVSWYQQALGQGPQFIFQYYEEEERQRGNFPDRFSGHQFPNYSSELNVNALLLGDSALYLCASSLVARGYTFGSGTRLTVV.

The rearrangement joins TRBV19 to TRBJ1-1, with 10 bases identical to TRBD1. V shed 4 bases, J shed 3 bases, and the junction held 8 bases outside the gene matches. CDR1 and CDR2 (germline): LNHDA, SQIVND (reference sequence). The CDR3 is 16 amino acids. The DNA for the CDR3 is TGTGCCAGTAGTACCCGACAGGGGGCCGGGGACACTGAAGCTTTCTTT. Its translation is CASSTRQGAGDTEAFF.

The rearrangement uses TRBV7-8 and TRBJ1-5; D gene ambiguous. Deletions cut 5 bases from V and 4 bases from J, with 12 bases between. The CDR3 contains 14 residues. Germline V lookup: CDR1 SGHVS, CDR2 FQNEAQ. CDR3 sequence: CASSGGRKNQPQHF. CDR3 sequence (DNA): TGTGCCAGCAGCGGCGGGCGGAAAAATCAGCCCCAGCATTTT.

J is TRBJ2-7 and V is TRBV18, with 8 bases identical to TRBD1. In germline, CDR1 is KGHSH, CDR2 LQKENI. V lost 6 bases and J lost 1; bases outside the gene matches: 5. This CDR3 region has 14 residues. The CDR3: CASSQDRVSYEQYF. As DNA, the CDR3 is TGTGCCAGCTCTCAGGACAGGGTATCCTACGAGCAGTACTTC.